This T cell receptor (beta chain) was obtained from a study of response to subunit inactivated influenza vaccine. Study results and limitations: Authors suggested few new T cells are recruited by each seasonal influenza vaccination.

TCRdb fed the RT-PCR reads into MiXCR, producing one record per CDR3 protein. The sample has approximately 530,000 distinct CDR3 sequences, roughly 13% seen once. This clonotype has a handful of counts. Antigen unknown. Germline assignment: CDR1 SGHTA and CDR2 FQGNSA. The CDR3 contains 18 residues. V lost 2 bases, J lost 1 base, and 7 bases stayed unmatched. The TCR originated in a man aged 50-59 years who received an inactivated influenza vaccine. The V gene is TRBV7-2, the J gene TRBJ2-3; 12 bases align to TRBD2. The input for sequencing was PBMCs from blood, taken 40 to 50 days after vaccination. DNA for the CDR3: TGTGCCAGCAGCTTAACCCTAGCGGGGGGGCGGGGCACAGATACGCAGTATTTT. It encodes CASSLTLAGGRGTDTQYF.